The rows below give T cell receptor beta chains drawn from one sample of a study of control samples from healthy donors and cancer patients. The assay was immunoSEQ multiplex PCR, and TCRdb's table has in-frame clones only and misses some. The table has about 160,000 clones, roughly 90% seen once. Sequencing was carried out using blood. Receptors originate from a man aged 25 to 40 in good health. Both conserved end residues are part of each CDR3. Each record gives: clone size, D gene, J gene, V gene, CDR3 DNA, CDR3 protein. D genes are given only for firm matches. Expanded clones get a size class; other rows say once, few or many, or leave the size out.

.	TRBD2	TRBJ2-1	TRBV5-5	TGTGCCAGCAGCTTGTTTGGACTAGACTCCTACAATGAGCAGTTCTTC	CASSLFGLDSYNEQFF
.	.	TRBJ2-1	TRBV3-1/TRBV3-2	TGTGCCAGCAGCCCCCAAGCGGCGAGTAATAATGAGCAGTTCTTC	CASSPQAASNNEQFF
.	TRBD2	TRBJ2-5	TRBV10-2	TGCGCCAGCAGTGAGTTTCTGGGGCTAGCGGGGGCCCAGGAGTACTTC	CASSEFLGLAGAQEYF
few	.	TRBJ2-7	TRBV2	TGTGCCACCTTAGGGGAGGGTGGGGGCCGAAGCGAGCAGTACTTC	CATLGEGGGRSEQYF
.	.	TRBJ1-6	TRBV12-3/TRBV12-4	TGTGCCAGCATTCTAGGGAGCAATTCACCCCTCCACTTT	CASILGSNSPLHF
.	.	TRBJ2-1	TRBV19	TGTGCCAGTAGTATTTACGGAAGAGCCGGCGATGAGCAGTTCTTC	CASSIYGRAGDEQFF
.	.	TRBJ2-3	TRBV5-1	TGCGCCAGCAGCTCCGGTCCCGGTGGGTCAGCAGATACGCAGTATTTT	CASSSGPGGSADTQYF
.	TRBD1	TRBJ1-4	TRBV27	TGTGCCAGCACCGGATCCGGGACAGGGGGCGTCTCTAATGAAAAACTGTTTTTT	CASTGSGTGGVSNEKLFF
.	.	TRBJ1-3	TRBV7-8	TGTGCCAGCAGCTTCCCCGGAAACACCATATATTTT	CASSFPGNTIYF
.	TRBD1	TRBJ1-2	TRBV5-1	TGCGCCAGCAGCGAATCCGGGACAGGGAATGGGTACACCTTC	CASSESGTGNGYTF
.	.	TRBJ1-3	TRBV7-6	TGTGCCAGCAGCTCCAGCCCGGCAGATACCTCTGGAAACACCATATATTTT	CASSSSPADTSGNTIYF
few	TRBD1	TRBJ2-5	TRBV2	TGTGCCAGCAGTGGTTGGACAGGGTCTTCGGAGACCCAGTACTTC	CASSGWTGSSETQYF
.	.	TRBJ1-6	TRBV19	TGTGCCAGTAGTCTCTCGGGGTCGATCAAGTCACCCCTCCACTTT	CASSLSGSIKSPLHF
.	TRBD2	TRBJ2-5	TRBV5-1	TGCGCCAGCAGCTTAAGCCTAGCGGCCTCCCAAGAGACCCAGTACTTC	CASSLSLAASQETQYF
.	.	TRBJ2-7	TRBV5-6	TGTGCCAGCAGCCAGCAGGGGTTCGAGCAGTACTTC	CASSQQGFEQYF
.	TRBD1	TRBJ1-2	TRBV16	TGTGCCAGCAGCCATCCGCCGGGACAGGGTATAGATGGCTACACCTTC	CASSHPPGQGIDGYTF
.	.	TRBJ2-1	TRBV18	TGTGCCAGCTCACCGAGGGAACAAGGTCACAATGAGCAGTTCTTC	CASSPREQGHNEQFF
few	.	TRBJ1-2	TRBV19	TGTGCCAGTAGTATACTCCAGGGCCTACTGGGCTATGGCTACACCTTC	CASSILQGLLGYGYTF
.	TRBD1	TRBJ2-3	TRBV3-1/TRBV3-2	TGTGCCAGCAGTCCCGCAGGGGGCGGGGTAGATACGCAGTATTTT	CASSPAGGGVDTQYF
.	TRBD1	TRBJ1-6	TRBV7-2	TGTGCCAGCAGCTTGACCGGGACAGGGGATAATTCACCCCTCCACTTT	CASSLTGTGDNSPLHF
.	TRBD1	TRBJ1-5	TRBV3-1/TRBV3-2	TGTGCCAGCAGCCAATCGTTACAGGGGGACCAGCCCCAGCATTTT	CASSQSLQGDQPQHF
.	.	TRBJ2-7	TRBV3-1/TRBV3-2	TGTGCCAGCAGCCAAAGGAAGCGGAACTACGAGCAGTACTTC	CASSQRKRNYEQYF
.	TRBD2	TRBJ2-7	TRBV6-5	TGTGCCAGCAGTCGACCCGGCGGACTAGCGGGCGAGCAGTACTTC	CASSRPGGLAGEQYF
.	.	TRBJ1-2	TRBV6-6	TGTGCCAGCAGTCTTATGATGGATGGCTACACCTTC	CASSLMMDGYTF
.	TRBD1	TRBJ1-1	TRBV3-1/TRBV3-2	TGTGCCAGCAGCCATTCTCCGGGACAGCTAACTGAAGCTTTCTTT	CASSHSPGQLTEAFF
.	.	TRBJ1-3	TRBV27	TGTGCCAGCAGTTTAGGCCCGGGCCTCTCTGGAAACACCATATATTTT	CASSLGPGLSGNTIYF
.	.	TRBJ2-4	TRBV19	TGTGCCAGTAGTATAGCTGGGGTTGTCGGGCAGTACTTC	CASSIAGVVGQYF
few	.	TRBJ1-1	TRBV7-9	TGTGCCAGCAGCTTAACGTTGGGCACTGAAGCTTTCTTT	CASSLTLGTEAFF
.	.	TRBJ2-7	TRBV29-1	TGCAGCGTTGTTCCTGACTCGGGCGCAAGAGGCGAGCAGTACTTC	CSVVPDSGARGEQYF
.	TRBD1	TRBJ1-5	TRBV2	TGTGCCAGCAGGGCCGACAGGGAGAATCAGCCCCAGCATTTT	CASRADRENQPQHF
.	.	TRBJ2-7	TRBV3-1/TRBV3-2	TGTGCCAGCAGCCCACTAGGATCGTACGAGCAGTACTTC	CASSPLGSYEQYF
.	.	TRBJ2-1	TRBV30	TGTGCCTGGAGTAAGGGAGGGGGAGGATCCTACAATGAGCAGTTCTTC	CAWSKGGGGSYNEQFF
.	.	TRBJ1-2	TRBV11-2	TGTGCCAGCAGCGTTCTCCGGGACCGGGCCTATGGCTACACCTTC	CASSVLRDRAYGYTF
.	TRBD2	TRBJ2-2	TRBV24-1	TGTGCCACCAGTGAGGGGGGACTAGCGGGGTCCGGGGAGCTGTTTTTT	CATSEGGLAGSGELFF
.	.	TRBJ2-5	TRBV6-6	TGTGCCAGCAGTTACGAGACTTACAACGGGGAGACCCAGTACTTC	CASSYETYNGETQYF
.	.	TRBJ2-7	TRBV14	TGTGCCAGCAGCCAAGGATTCTCTAAAGACTTC	CASSQGFSKDF
.	.	TRBJ1-5	TRBV7-6	TGTGCCAGCAGCTTAGAACCCAATCAGCCCCAGCATTTT	CASSLEPNQPQHF
.	.	TRBJ1-1	TRBV18	TGTGCCAGCTCACCGACCGGAGTCCTGAACACTGAAGCTTTCTTT	CASSPTGVLNTEAFF
.	.	TRBJ1-1	TRBV11-2	TGTGCCAGCAGCGGCAGGGGAGCCACTGAAGCTTTCTTT	CASSGRGATEAFF
.	TRBD2	TRBJ2-3	TRBV11-3	TGTGCCAGCAGTTATCAAATAAGCGGGGTGGGAGATACGCAGTATTTT	CASSYQISGVGDTQYF
.	.	TRBJ2-5	TRBV9	TGTGCCAGCAGCGTAGGATGGGGAGCGGAGACCCAGTACTTC	CASSVGWGAETQYF
.	TRBD1	TRBJ1-6	TRBV5-5	TGTGCCAGCAGCTCGACAGGGTTTTCACCCCTCCACTTT	CASSSTGFSPLHF
once	.	TRBJ1-2	TRBV12-3/TRBV12-4	TGTGCCAGCAGTTTAGCTCCGGGCTACACCTTC	CASSLAPGYTF
.	.	TRBJ1-2	TRBV7-2	TGTGCCAGCAGCTTAAGAGCTGGACAGAGGAGGAATGGCTACACCTTC	CASSLRAGQRRNGYTF
few	TRBD1	TRBJ1-6	TRBV27	TGTGCCAGCAAGGGGGGACAGGGGGATTCACCCCTCCACTTT	CASKGGQGDSPLHF
once	.	TRBJ1-1	TRBV7-3	TGTGCCAGCAGCCCCCTTCTTGCGGTGAAAGTGGACACTGAAGCTTTCTTT	CASSPLLAVKVDTEAFF
.	.	TRBJ1-1	TRBV30	TGTGCCTGGGCCCGGGGGTTCGACACTGAAGCTTTCTTT	CAWARGFDTEAFF
.	.	TRBJ1-1	TRBV14	TGTGCCAGCAGCCACGGGTATAAGGGGCGGAAAGCTTTCTTT	CASSHGYKGRKAFF
.	TRBD2	TRBJ2-5	TRBV5-6	TGTGCCAGCAGCCTGCTTGGGCGACTAGCGGGGCAAGAGACCCAGTACTTC	CASSLLGRLAGQETQYF
.	.	TRBJ2-5	TRBV9	TGTGCCAGCAGCGTAGCACAGGGCCGAGAGACCCAGTACTTC	CASSVAQGRETQYF
.	TRBD1	TRBJ1-1	TRBV6-5	TGTGCCAGCATGGGACAGGGGGCGGACACTGAAGCTTTCTTT	CASMGQGADTEAFF
.	TRBD1	TRBJ2-6	TRBV7-2	TGTGCCAGCAGCTCGGGGACAGCTCTAGCCTTTGGGGCCAACGTCCTGACTTTC	CASSSGTALAFGANVLTF
.	.	TRBJ2-5	TRBV12-3/TRBV12-4	TGTGCCAGCAGATCCGGGGCCTCTGAGACCCAGTACTTC	CASRSGASETQYF
.	TRBD2	TRBJ2-1	TRBV27	TGTGCCAGCACCCTCCGACTAGCGGGAGGCCATGAGCAGTTCTTC	CASTLRLAGGHEQFF